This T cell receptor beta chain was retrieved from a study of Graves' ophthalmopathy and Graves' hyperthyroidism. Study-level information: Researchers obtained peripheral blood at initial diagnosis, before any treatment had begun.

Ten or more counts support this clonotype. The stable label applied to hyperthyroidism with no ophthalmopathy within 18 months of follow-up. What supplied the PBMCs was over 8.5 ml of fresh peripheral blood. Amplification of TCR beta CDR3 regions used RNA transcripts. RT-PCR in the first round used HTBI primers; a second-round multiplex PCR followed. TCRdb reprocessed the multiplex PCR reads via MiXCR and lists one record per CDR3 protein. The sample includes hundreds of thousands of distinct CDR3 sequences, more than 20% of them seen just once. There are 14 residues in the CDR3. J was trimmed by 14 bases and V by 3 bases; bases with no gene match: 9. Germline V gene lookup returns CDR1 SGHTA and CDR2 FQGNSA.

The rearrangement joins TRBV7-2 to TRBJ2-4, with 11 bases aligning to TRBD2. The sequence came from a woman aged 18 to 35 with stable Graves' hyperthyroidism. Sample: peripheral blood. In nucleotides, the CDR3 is TGTGCCAGCAGCTTCTTTAGCGGGAGGGCCCAAAAGTACTTC. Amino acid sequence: CASSFFSGRAQKYF.